The source of this T cell receptor beta chain is a study of patients and donors after allogeneic stem cell transplantation. MiXCR, run by TCRdb on the RT-PCR reads, gives a single entry per CDR3 protein. The repertoire holds approximately 200,000 distinct CDR3 sequences, 14% seen once, with 11% in the top ten. CDR1 LGHDT and CDR2 YNNKEL come from the germline V gene (reference sequence). The CDR3 has 14 amino acids. V was shortened by 4 bases and J by 0 bases, with 7 bases between the two germline ends. The clonotype comes from a human donor who was either an allogeneic HSCT recipient or a stem cell or donor lymphocyte infusion donor (not recorded which). It is not recorded whose cells these are; they may come from a transplant donor. Sequencing was carried out using blood, either unsorted or a sorted T cell fraction (not recorded which). The rearrangement links TRBV3-1 to TRBJ1-5, with D possibly TRBD1 on 5 matching bases. DNA for the CDR3: TGTGCCAGCAGCCGACAGTTTAGCAATCAGCCCCAGCATTTT. It encodes CASSRQFSNQPQHF.